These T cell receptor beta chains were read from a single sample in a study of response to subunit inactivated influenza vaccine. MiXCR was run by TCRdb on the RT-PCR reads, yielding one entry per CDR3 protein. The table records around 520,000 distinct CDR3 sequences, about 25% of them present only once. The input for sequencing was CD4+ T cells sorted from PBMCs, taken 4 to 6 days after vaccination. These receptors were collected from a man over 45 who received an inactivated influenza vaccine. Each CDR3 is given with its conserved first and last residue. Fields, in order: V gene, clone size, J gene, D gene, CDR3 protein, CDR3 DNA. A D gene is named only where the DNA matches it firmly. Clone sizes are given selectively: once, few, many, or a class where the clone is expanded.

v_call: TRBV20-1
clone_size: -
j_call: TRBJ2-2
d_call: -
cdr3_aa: CSAPDPGQPTGELFF
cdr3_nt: TGCAGTGCTCCGGATCCCGGGCAACCGACCGGGGAGCTGTTTTTT

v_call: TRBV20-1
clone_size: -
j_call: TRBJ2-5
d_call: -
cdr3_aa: CSARVRGRGQETQYF
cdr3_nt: TGCAGTGCTAGAGTTCGGGGGCGAGGCCAAGAGACCCAGTACTTC

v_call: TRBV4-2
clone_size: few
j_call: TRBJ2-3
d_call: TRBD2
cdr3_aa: CASSQLTSGSADTQYF
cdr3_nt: TGTGCCAGCAGCCAATTGACTAGCGGGAGCGCAGATACGCAGTATTTT

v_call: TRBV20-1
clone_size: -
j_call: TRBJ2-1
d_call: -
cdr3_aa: CSAAVGWNEQFF
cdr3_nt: TGCAGTGCTGCCGTGGGCTGGAATGAGCAGTTCTTC

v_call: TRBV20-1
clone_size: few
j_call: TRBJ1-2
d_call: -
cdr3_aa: CNSWSVNYGYTF
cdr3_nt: TGCAATTCGTGGTCGGTTAACTATGGCTACACCTTC

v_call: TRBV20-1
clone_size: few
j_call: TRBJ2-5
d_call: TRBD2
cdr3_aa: CSASGASGGATETQYF
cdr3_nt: TGCAGTGCTAGTGGGGCTAGCGGGGGGGCGACAGAGACCCAGTACTTC

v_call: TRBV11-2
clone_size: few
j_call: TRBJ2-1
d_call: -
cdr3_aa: CASSLVLTDEQFF
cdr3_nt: TGTGCCAGCAGCTTAGTTCTCACCGATGAGCAGTTCTTC

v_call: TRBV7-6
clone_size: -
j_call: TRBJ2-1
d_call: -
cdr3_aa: CASSLTLKLGFAINERFF
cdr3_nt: TGTGCCAGCAGCTTGACTCTCAAACTAGGGTTTGCGATCAATGAGCGGTTCTTC

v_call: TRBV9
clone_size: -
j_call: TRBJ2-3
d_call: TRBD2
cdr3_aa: CASSVVSSGLAPDTQYF
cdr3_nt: TGTGCCAGCAGCGTAGTCTCTTCTGGACTAGCGCCAGATACGCAGTATTTT

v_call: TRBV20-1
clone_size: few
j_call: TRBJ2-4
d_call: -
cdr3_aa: CSASGKWGKNIQYF
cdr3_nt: TGCAGTGCTAGCGGGAAATGGGGCAAAAACATTCAGTACTTC

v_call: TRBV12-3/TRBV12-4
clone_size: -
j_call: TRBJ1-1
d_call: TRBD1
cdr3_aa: CASSFSGTGSYTEAFF
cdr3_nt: TGTGCCAGCAGTTTCTCCGGGACAGGGTCGTACACTGAAGCTTTCTTT

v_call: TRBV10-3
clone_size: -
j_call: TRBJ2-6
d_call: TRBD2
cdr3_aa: CAISESAGRGKGANVLTF
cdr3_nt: TGTGCCATCAGTGAGTCGGCCGGGAGGGGAAAGGGGGCCAACGTCCTGACTTTC

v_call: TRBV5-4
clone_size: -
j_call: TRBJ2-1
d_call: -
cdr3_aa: CASSTQGRSYNEQFF
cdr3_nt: TGTGCCAGCAGCACACAGGGGAGGTCCTACAATGAGCAGTTCTTC

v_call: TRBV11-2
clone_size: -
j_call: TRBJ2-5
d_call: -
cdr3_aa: CASSRPGGRETQYF
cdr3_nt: TGTGCCAGCAGCCGCCCTGGGGGCAGGGAGACCCAGTACTTC

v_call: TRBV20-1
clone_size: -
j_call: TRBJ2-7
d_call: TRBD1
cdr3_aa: CSARHPNRGREQYF
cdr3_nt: TGCAGTGCTAGACACCCTAACAGGGGTCGCGAGCAGTACTTC

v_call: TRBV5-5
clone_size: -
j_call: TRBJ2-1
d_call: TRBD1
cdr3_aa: CASSSRDRSRKHNEQFF
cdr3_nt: TGTGCCAGCAGCTCCCGGGACAGAAGTCGCAAACACAATGAGCAGTTCTTC

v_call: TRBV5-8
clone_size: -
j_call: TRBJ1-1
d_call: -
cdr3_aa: CASSLGISTLNTEAFF
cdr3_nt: TGTGCCAGCAGCTTGGGTATAAGCACCCTCAACACTGAAGCTTTCTTT

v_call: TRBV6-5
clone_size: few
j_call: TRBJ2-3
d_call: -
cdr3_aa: CASSYSVSVRTDTQYF
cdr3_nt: TGTGCCAGCAGTTACTCCGTCTCGGTTCGCACAGATACGCAGTATTTT

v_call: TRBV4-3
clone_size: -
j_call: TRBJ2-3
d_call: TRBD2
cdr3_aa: CASSQDFGTSGGDTQYF
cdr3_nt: TGCGCCAGCAGCCAAGACTTCGGGACTAGCGGGGGGGATACGCAGTATTTT

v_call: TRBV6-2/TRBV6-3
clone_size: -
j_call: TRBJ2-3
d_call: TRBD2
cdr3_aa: CASSYRNNLAGVGTDTQYF
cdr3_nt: TGTGCCAGCAGTTACCGGAATAACCTAGCGGGAGTGGGAACAGATACGCAGTATTTT

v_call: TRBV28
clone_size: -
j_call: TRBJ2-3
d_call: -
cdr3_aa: CASTVMGGGPGTDTQYF
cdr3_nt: TGTGCCAGCACCGTTATGGGGGGGGGGCCAGGCACAGATACGCAGTATTTT

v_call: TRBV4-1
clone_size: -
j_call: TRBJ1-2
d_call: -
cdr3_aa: CASSQDQGRYGYTF
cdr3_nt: TGCGCCAGCAGCCAAGATCAGGGGCGCTATGGCTACACCTTC

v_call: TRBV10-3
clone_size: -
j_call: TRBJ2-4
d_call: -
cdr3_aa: CAISEARPGTDNIQYF
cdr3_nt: TGTGCCATCAGTGAGGCCCGTCCCGGGACGGATAACATTCAGTACTTC

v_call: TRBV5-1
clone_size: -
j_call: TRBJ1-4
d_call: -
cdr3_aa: CASSRQINEKLFF
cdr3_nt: TGCGCCAGCAGCCGTCAGATTAATGAAAAACTGTTTTTT

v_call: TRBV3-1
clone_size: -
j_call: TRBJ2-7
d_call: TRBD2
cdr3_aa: CASSQDLLAGGLDEQYF
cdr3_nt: TGTGCCAGCAGCCAAGATCTTCTAGCGGGAGGTCTCGACGAGCAGTACTTC

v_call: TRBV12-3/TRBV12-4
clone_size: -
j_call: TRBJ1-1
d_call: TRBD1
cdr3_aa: CASSNTQGARGTEAFF
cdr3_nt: TGTGCCAGCAGCAATACACAGGGGGCCCGCGGCACTGAAGCTTTCTTT

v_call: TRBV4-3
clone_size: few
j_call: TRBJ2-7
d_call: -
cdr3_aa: CASSQDWGAREQYF
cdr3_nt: TGCGCCAGCAGCCAAGATTGGGGGGCTCGCGAGCAGTACTTC

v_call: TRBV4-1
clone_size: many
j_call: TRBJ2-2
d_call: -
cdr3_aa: CASSRGHPNTGELFF
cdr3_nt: TGCGCCAGCAGCCGGGGACATCCGAACACCGGGGAGCTGTTTTTT

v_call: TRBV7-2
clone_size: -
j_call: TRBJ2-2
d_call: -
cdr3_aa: CASSLVRRAFGTGELFF
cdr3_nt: TGTGCCAGCAGCTTAGTTCGGAGAGCCTTTGGCACCGGGGAGCTGTTTTTT